This T cell receptor (beta chain) was profiled in a study of T cell repertoires in cytomegalovirus infection. As regards this clonotype: The antigen remains unidentified.

Unmatched junction bases numbered 13, after V lost 6 bases and J lost 2 bases. The CDR3 has 17 amino acids. Germline values: CDR1 SGHDN, CDR2 FVKESK. A single record per CDR3 protein comes from TCRdb applying MiXCR to the reads. The sample lists approximately 770,000 distinct CDR3 sequences, roughly 28% occurring once. This specimen was cultured CD8+ T cells from PBMCs, taken from culture after CMV antigen stimulation. V usage is TRBV14 and J usage is TRBJ1-5; TRBD1 agrees at 7 bases. The sequence derives from a human donor in good health (CMV status not recorded). Some clones in this sample may be carry-over from other donors' samples. The CDR3 reads CASRPMRDSSRNQPQHF. In DNA, the CDR3 is TGTGCCAGCAGACCAATGCGGGACAGTAGCCGCAATCAGCCCCAGCATTTT.